A selection of T cell receptor beta chains follows, all from one sample in a study of cytomegalovirus exposure and HLA in healthy donors. Only in-frame clones appear in the TCRdb table, and some are missing; sequencing was by immunoSEQ multiplex PCR. The data hold roughly 140,000 clones, with about 80% observed a single time. The sequencing input was PBMCs. The origin of the receptors is a man in his forties or fifties in good health and CMV-seronegative. Each CDR3 is given without its conserved first and last residue. The order of the fields is V gene, CDR3 protein.

>TRBV7-9
ASSSQTTSNYGYT
>TRBV27
ASSLGIVGARTEAF
>TRBV2
ASSLGGAKNIQY
>TRBV4-3
ASSRSTGAAGNTIY
>TRBV6-5
ASSYGGGPGTGELF
>TRBV5-1
ASSQTWGDGSPLH
>TRBV18
ASSPGAGDEQY
>TRBV7-7
ASSLAAGPDTQY
>TRBV29-1
SVNLPGDLYEQY
>TRBV19
ASSTIRAGANVLT
>TRBV5-1
ASSLGTLNTEAF
>TRBV5-8
ASSLDLYRGDEQF
>TRBV4-3
ASSQDGAGGRKTQY
>TRBV11-2
ASSLVAGGLTGELF
>TRBV5-6
ASSWGGQGGTEAF
>TRBV23-1
ASSQWQGAPDTQY
>TRBV15
ATRRQGTGTEAF
>TRBV9
ASSAGGAGLTDTQY